The 18 T cell receptor beta chains listed next were all sequenced from one sample in a study of patients and donors after allogeneic stem cell transplantation. TCRdb used MiXCR to reprocess the RT-PCR reads, holding one entry per CDR3 protein. This sample has 800,000 to 1,000,000 distinct CDR3 sequences, with 15% to 20% found just once. Sequencing was carried out using blood, either unsorted or a sorted T cell fraction (not recorded which). The receptor set was obtained from a human donor who was either an allogeneic HSCT recipient or a stem cell or donor lymphocyte infusion donor (not recorded which). It is not recorded whose cells these are; they may come from a transplant donor.

The rearrangement uses TRBV4-2 and TRBJ2-2, with a tentative D call TRBD2 (6 bases). With 8 bases removed from V and 5 bases from J, the gap between germline ends came to 15 bases. The germline CDR1 and CDR2 sequences are LGHNA and YNFKEQ. The length of the CDR3 is 14 residues. CDR3 residues: CASGRLVRTGELFF. The CDR3 DNA reads as TGTGCCAGCGGCAGACTAGTACGTACCGGGGAGCTGTTTTTT.

CDR3 DNA: TGTGCCACCAGCAGCGAAAAACTTGCTTTTGGAGAGACCCAGTACTTC. Amino acid sequence: CATSSEKLAFGETQYF. The chain couples TRBV15 to TRBJ2-5, with D unresolved. Deletions cut 3 bases from V and 4 bases from J, with 18 bases between. Germline-derived CDR1 and CDR2 are LNHNV and YYDKDF (reference sequence). This CDR3 is 16 amino acids long.

The chain links TRBV24-1 to TRBJ2-6; no reliable D call. Germline V lookup: CDR1 KGHDR, CDR2 SFDVKD. V lost 5 bases and J 0 bases, leaving 7 bases between the germline ends. CDR3 size: 15 residues. The CDR3 region is CATSVDTSGANVLTF. Written as DNA, the CDR3 is TGTGCCACCAGTGTTGACACCTCTGGGGCCAACGTCCTGACTTTC.

The chain has TRBV9 and TRBJ2-5; perhaps TRBD1 as D (5 bases). V lost 2 bases and J lost 2, with 7 bases in between. The CDR3 runs 13 residues. The germline gives CDR1 SGDLS, CDR2 YYNGEE. The CDR3 here is CASSVRVQETQYF. For the CDR3, the DNA is TGTGCCAGCAGCGTCAGGGTTCAAGAGACCCAGTACTTC.

There are a few counts of this clonotype. The chain employs TRBV2 and TRBJ2-1, with 9 nucleotides matching TRBD2. The germline V gene encodes CDR1 SNHLY and CDR2 FYNNEI. The CDR3 covers 16 residues. J gave up 1 base and V 3 bases, and 4 bases lay outside the gene matches. CDR3 nucleotides: TGTGCCAGCAGTGATCTAGCGGGGCCTTCCTACAATGAGCAGTTCTTC. Translation: CASSDLAGPSYNEQFF.

The sample holds a few counts of this clonotype. The rearrangement joins TRBV12-3 or TRBV12-4 to TRBJ2-5; D may be TRBD2 (5 bases). The CDR3 spans 16 residues. The ends were cut back, 7 bases at V and 3 bases at J, with 21 bases in the middle. CDR3 sequence (DNA): TGTGCCAGCACCCGACCTAGCATGAGAGGGAAAGAGACCCAGTACTTC. Translated, it gives CASTRPSMRGKETQYF.

The chain combines TRBV14 with TRBJ2-1; no reliable D call. This CDR3 region has 15 residues. V lost 0 bases, J lost 4 bases, and 10 bases lay in between. Germline V gene sequence: CDR1 SGHDN, CDR2 FVKESK. In DNA form, the CDR3 reads TGTGCCAGCAGCCAAGATCACGACTCATACAATGAGCAGTTCTTC. The encoded protein is CASSQDHDSYNEQFF.

This chain uses TRBV2 with TRBJ2-5; a possible D gene is TRBD2 (6 bases). The germline CDR1 and CDR2 sequences are SNHLY and FYNNEI. Between the trimmed V and J ends, which lost 5 bases and 0 bases, there was a span of 10 bases. The CDR3 has 14 amino acids. The CDR3, as DNA: TGTGCCAGCAGTCACATAGCGGACCAAGAGACCCAGTACTTC. The encoded protein is CASSHIADQETQYF.

This clonotype has more than one count but fewer than ten. This rearrangement joins TRBV6-4 to TRBJ2-2, with 9 nucleotides matching TRBD2. With V trimmed by 8 bases and J by 1 base, 8 bases remained unmatched. The length of the CDR3 is 16 residues. The germline gives CDR1 MRHNA, CDR2 SNTAGT. The CDR3, as DNA: TGTGCCAGCTCGGAACGGACTAGCGTGAACACCGGGGAGCTGTTTTTT. Translation: CASSERTSVNTGELFF.

In its sample, this clonotype was seen many times. The V call is TRBV3-1, the J call TRBJ2-1, with D tentatively TRBD1 (6 bases). CDR1 and CDR2 (germline): LGHDT, YNNKEL (reference sequence). The CDR3 length is 15 residues. Trimming took off 4 bases at V and 3 bases at J, with 13 bases between the two ends. As DNA, the CDR3 is TGTGCCAGCAGCCTGGGACACCAAAACTACAATGAGCAGTTCTTC. It encodes CASSLGHQNYNEQFF.

The chain joins TRBV3-1 to TRBJ1-2; D gene uncertain. Germline values: CDR1 LGHDT, CDR2 YNNKEL (reference sequence). This CDR3 has 13 amino acids. Trimming left V 2 bases short and J 4 bases short, with 8 bases between. The DNA of the CDR3 is TGTGCCAGCAGCCAATATGAGGGCTATGGCTACACCTTC. Encoded protein: CASSQYEGYGYTF.

This clonotype has a handful of counts. This chain uses TRBV3-1 with TRBJ1-1; 7 bases are shared with TRBD1. The trim removed 1 base at V and 5 bases at J, leaving 7 bases unmatched. In germline, CDR1 is LGHDT, CDR2 YNNKEL (reference sequence). The CDR3 totals 15 residues. This CDR3 is CASSQGDREFTEAFF. The CDR3, as DNA: TGTGCCAGCAGCCAAGGCGACAGGGAATTTACTGAAGCTTTCTTT. Combining the CDR3 with reference TRBV3-1 and TRBJ1-1 gives the whole variable domain DTAVSQTPKYLVTQMGNDKSIKCEQNLGHDTMYWYKQDSKKFLKIMFSYNNKELIINETVPNRFSPKSPDKAHLNLHINSLELGDSAVYFCASSQGDREFTEAFFGQGTRLTVV.

This clonotype was observed a few times. This chain joins TRBV4-1 and TRBJ1-2; D gene uncertain. Trimming removed 4 bases from V and 4 bases from J, with 13 bases in between. This CDR3 region has 14 residues. Germline V gene sequence: CDR1 MGHRA, CDR2 YSYEKL. CDR3 bases: TGCGCCAGCAGCCCACTGAGCAGCTCCTATGGCTACACCTTC. Protein: CASSPLSSSYGYTF.

In nucleotides, the CDR3 is TGTGCCAGCTCCAACCGCGGACTACAAGAGACCCAGTACTTC. It specifies CASSNRGLQETQYF. The chain couples TRBV3-1 to TRBJ2-5; a weak D match, TRBD2 (6 bases). The V end lost 8 bases, the J end lost 2 bases, and 15 bases lay between the germline ends. CDR1 LGHDT and CDR2 YNNKEL come from the germline V gene (reference sequence). The CDR3 has 14 residues.

At least ten counts were recorded for this clonotype. The chain links TRBV6-1 to TRBJ2-7; TRBD2 matches at 12 bases. The germline gives CDR1 MNHNS, CDR2 SASEGT. The V gene end was trimmed by 9 bases and the J gene end by 4 bases; junction bases not matched to a gene: 10. This CDR3 comprises 15 residues. The CDR3: CASATGTSGLYEQYF. The CDR3 nucleotides read TGTGCCAGTGCTACCGGGACTAGCGGGCTTTACGAGCAGTACTTC.

The V call is TRBV2, the J call TRBJ2-7; TRBD2 is a possible D gene (5 bases). Germline V lookup: CDR1 SNHLY, CDR2 FYNNEI. V lost 0 bases, J lost 0 bases, and 12 bases lay in between. CDR3 length: 16 amino acids. The CDR3 bases are TGTGCCAGCAGTGAAGCGAGGGCCGATAGCTCCTACGAGCAGTACTTC. Protein: CASSEARADSSYEQYF.

The CDR3 protein is CASSQEPGGTGAPQFF. The CDR3 DNA is TGCGCCAGCAGCCAAGAACCCGGGGGGACAGGGGCTCCCCAGTTCTTC. V and J are TRBV4-3 and TRBJ2-1; 10 nucleotides align to TRBD1. Germline CDR1 LGHNA, CDR2 YSLEER. V dropped 0 bases and J dropped 13; count of bases not matched to a gene: 12. The CDR3 runs to 16 residues.

This clonotype was observed once. The chain recombines TRBV3-1 with TRBJ2-7, with D tentatively TRBD1 (6 bases). CDR3 length: 14 amino acids. V shed 4 bases and J shed 2 bases, with 12 bases lying between them. CDR1 and CDR2 from the germline V gene are LGHDT and YNNKEL (reference sequence). CDR3 DNA: TGTGCCAGCAGCCCCAACACAGGGCCCTACGAGCAGTACTTC. Protein product: CASSPNTGPYEQYF.